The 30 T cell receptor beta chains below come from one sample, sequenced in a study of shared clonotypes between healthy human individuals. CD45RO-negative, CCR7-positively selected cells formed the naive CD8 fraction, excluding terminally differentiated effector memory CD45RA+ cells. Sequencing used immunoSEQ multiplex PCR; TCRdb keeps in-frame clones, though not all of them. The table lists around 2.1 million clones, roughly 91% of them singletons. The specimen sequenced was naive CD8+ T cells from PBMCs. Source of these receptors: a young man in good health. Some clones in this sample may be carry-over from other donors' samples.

CDR3 nucleotide sequence: TGTGCCAGCAGCCCCGGAAGTAGTCTTGGGTTGTTCTTC. Translated, it gives CASSPGSSLGLFF. The V gene is TRBV25-1, the J gene TRBJ2-1; D call uncertain. There are 13 residues in the CDR3. Trimming took off 6 bases at V and 15 bases at J, with 21 bases between the two ends. Germline loops: CDR1 MGHDK, CDR2 SYGVNS.

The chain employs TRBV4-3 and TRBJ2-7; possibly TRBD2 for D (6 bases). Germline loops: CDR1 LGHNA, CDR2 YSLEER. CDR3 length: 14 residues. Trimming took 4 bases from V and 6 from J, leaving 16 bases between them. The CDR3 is CASSLGGIGSEQYF. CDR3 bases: TGCGCCAGCAGCCTGGGGGGAATAGGGAGCGAGCAGTACTTC.

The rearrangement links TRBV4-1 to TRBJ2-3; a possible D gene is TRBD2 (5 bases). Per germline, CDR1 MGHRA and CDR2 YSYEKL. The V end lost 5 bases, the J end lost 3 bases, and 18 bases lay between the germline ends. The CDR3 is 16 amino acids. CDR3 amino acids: CASSSGPASSTDTQYF. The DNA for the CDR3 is TGCGCCAGCAGCAGTGGCCCGGCTAGCTCTACAGATACGCAGTATTTT.

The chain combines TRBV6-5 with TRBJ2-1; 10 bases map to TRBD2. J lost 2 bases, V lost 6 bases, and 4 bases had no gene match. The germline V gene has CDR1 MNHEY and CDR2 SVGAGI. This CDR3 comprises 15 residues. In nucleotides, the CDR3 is TGTGCCAGCAGCCCTAGCGGGAGCACCTACAATGAGCAGTTCTTC. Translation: CASSPSGSTYNEQFF.

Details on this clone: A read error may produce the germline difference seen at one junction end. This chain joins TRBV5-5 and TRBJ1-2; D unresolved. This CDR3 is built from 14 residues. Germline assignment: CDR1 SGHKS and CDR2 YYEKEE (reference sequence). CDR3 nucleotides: TGTGCCAGCAGCTTGGACGAGTACCCCCGGTCCTCTGTCTTC. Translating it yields CASSLDEYPRSSVF.

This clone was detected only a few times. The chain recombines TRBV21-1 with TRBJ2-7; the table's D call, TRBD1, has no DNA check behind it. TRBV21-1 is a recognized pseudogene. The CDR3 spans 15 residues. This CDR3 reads CASSKPGQSLPEQYF. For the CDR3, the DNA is TGTGCCAGCAGCAAGCCGGGACAGAGCCTACCCGAGCAGTACTTC.

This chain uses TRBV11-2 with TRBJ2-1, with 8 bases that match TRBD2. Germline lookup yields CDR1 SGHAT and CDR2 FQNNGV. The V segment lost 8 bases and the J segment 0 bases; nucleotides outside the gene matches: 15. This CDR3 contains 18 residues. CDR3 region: CASRTLNSGTLSYNEQFF. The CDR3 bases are TGTGCCAGCCGAACTCTGAATAGCGGGACCCTCTCCTACAATGAGCAGTTCTTC.

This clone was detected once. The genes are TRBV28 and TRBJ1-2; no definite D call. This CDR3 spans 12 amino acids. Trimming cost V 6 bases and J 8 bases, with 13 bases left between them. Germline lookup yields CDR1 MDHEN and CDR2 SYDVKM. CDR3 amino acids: CASSFGFGGYTF. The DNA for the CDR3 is TGTGCCAGCAGCTTCGGATTTGGCGGCTACACCTTC.

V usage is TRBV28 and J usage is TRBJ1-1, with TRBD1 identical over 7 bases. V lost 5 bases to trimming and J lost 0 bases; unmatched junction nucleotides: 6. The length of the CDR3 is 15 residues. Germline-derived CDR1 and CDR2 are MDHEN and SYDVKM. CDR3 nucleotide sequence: TGTGCCAGCAGTCCCATTGACAGGGTGAACACTGAAGCTTTCTTT. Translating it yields CASSPIDRVNTEAFF.

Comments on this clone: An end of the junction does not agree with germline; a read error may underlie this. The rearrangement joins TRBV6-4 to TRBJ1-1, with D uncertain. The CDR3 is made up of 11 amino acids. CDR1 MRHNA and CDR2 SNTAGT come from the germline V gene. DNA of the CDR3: TGTGCCAGCAGTGACACCCAGGTGAAGGTTTTT. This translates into CASSDTQVKVF.

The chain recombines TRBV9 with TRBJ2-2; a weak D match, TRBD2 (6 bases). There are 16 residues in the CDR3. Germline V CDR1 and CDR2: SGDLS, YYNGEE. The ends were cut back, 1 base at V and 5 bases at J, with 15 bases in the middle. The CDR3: CASSVPSEDSTGELFF. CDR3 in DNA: TGTGCCAGCAGCGTACCTAGCGAGGATAGTACCGGGGAGCTGTTTTTT.

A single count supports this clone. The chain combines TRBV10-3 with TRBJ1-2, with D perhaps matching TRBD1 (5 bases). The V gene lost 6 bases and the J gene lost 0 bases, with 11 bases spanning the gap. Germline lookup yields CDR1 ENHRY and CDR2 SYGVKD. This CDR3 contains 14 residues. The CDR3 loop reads CAIRPDSTNYGYTF. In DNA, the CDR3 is TGTGCCATCAGGCCAGACAGTACTAACTATGGCTACACCTTC.

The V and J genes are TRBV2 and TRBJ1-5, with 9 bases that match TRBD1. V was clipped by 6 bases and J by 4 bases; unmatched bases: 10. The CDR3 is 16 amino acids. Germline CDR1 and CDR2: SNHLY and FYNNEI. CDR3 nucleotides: TGTGCCAGCAGGGGGGGGACAGGGTTTGGGAATCAGCCCCAGCATTTT. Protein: CASRGGTGFGNQPQHF.

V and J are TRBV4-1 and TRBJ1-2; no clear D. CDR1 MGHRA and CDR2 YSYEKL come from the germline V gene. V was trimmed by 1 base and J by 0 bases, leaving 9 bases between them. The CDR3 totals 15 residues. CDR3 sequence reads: CASSQGPLANYGYTF. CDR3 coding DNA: TGCGCCAGCAGCCAAGGACCGTTAGCTAACTATGGCTACACCTTC.

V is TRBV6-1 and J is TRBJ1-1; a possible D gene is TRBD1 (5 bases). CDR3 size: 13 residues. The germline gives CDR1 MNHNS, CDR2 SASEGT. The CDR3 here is CATWGRSYTEAFF. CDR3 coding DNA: TGTGCGACGTGGGGCAGGTCCTACACTGAAGCTTTCTTT.

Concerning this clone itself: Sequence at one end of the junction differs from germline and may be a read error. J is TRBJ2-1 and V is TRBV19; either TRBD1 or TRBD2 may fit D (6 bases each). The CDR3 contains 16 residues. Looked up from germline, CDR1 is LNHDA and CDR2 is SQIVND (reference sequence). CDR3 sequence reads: CASSTLGGSSYNGQFF. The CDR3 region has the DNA TGTGCCAGTAGTACGCTAGGGGGGAGCTCCTACAATGGGCAGTTCTTC.

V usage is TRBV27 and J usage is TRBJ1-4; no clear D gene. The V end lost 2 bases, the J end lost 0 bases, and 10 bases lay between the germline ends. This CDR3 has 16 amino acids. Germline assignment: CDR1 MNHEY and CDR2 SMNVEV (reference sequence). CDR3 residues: CASSLLQPTTNEKLFF. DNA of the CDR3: TGTGCCAGCAGTTTACTCCAGCCAACAACTAATGAAAAACTGTTTTTT.

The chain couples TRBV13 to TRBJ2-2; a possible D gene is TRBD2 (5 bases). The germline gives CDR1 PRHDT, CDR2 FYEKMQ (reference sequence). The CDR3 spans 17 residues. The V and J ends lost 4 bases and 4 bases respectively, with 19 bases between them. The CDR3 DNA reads TGTGCCAGCAGCTCCCCATTCCTGGGAGTAGGCACCGGGGAGCTGTTTTTT. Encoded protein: CASSSPFLGVGTGELFF.

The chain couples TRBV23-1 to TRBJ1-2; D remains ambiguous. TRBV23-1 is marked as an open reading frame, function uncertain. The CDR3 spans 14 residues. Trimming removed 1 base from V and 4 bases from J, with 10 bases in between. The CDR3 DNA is TGCGCCAGCAGTCAATTCGACCGGCCCTATGGCTACACCTTC. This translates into CASSQFDRPYGYTF.

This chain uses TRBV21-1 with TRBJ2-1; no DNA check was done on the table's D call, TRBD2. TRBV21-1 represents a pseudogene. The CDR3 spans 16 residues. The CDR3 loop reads CASSPGEREEMPEQFF. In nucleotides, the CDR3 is TGTGCCAGCAGCCCGGGGGAGCGGGAGGAAATGCCAGAGCAGTTCTTC.

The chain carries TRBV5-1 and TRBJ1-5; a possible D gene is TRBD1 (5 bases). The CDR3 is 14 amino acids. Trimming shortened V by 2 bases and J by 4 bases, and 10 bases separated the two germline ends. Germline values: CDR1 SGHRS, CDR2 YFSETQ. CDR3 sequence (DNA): TGCGCCAGCAGCTTTACGGGGCAAAATCAGCCCCAGCATTTT. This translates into CASSFTGQNQPQHF.

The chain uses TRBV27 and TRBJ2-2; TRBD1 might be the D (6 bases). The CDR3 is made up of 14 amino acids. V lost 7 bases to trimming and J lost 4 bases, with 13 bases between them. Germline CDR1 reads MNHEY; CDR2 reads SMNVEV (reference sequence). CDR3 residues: CASTLGGVTGELFF. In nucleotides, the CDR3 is TGTGCCAGCACCCTAGGGGGTGTCACCGGGGAGCTGTTTTTT.

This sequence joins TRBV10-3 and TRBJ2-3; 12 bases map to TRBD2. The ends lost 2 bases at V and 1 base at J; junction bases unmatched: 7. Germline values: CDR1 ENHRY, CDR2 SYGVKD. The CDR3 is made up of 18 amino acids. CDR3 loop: CAISETQTSGRGTDTQYF. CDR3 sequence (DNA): TGTGCCATCAGTGAGACGCAGACTAGCGGGAGAGGCACAGATACGCAGTATTTT.

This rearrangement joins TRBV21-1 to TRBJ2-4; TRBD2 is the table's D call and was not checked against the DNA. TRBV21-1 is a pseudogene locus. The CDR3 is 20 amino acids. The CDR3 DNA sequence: TGTGCCAGCAGCAAATCCGCAAGGGAGGGGAATGGATTAGCCAAAAACATTCAGTACTTC. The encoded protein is CASSKSAREGNGLAKNIQYF.

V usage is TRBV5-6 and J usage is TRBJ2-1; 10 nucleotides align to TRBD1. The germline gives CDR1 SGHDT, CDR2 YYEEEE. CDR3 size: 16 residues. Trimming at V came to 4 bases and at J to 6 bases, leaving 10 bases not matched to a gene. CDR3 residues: CASSGRDRGLSNEQFF. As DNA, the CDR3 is TGTGCCAGCAGCGGAAGGGACAGGGGCCTTTCCAATGAGCAGTTCTTC.

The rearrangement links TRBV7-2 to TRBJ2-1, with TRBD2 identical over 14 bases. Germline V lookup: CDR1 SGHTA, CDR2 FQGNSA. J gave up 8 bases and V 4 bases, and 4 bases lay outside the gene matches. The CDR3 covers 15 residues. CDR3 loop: CASSWTSGRIDEQFF. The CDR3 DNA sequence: TGTGCCAGCAGCTGGACTAGCGGGAGGATCGATGAGCAGTTCTTC.

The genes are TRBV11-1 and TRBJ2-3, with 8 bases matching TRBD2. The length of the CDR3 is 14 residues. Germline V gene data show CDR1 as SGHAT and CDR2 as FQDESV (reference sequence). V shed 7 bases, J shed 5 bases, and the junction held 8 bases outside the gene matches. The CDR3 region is CASTRGGAGDTQYF. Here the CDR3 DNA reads TGTGCCAGCACCCGGGGGGGGGCAGGAGATACGCAGTATTTT.

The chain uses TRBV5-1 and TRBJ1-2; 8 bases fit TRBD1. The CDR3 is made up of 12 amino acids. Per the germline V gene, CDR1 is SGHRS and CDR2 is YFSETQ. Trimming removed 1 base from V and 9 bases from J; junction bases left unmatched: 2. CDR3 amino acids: CASSLTGGSYTF. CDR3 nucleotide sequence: TGCGCCAGCAGCTTGACAGGGGGAAGCTACACCTTC.

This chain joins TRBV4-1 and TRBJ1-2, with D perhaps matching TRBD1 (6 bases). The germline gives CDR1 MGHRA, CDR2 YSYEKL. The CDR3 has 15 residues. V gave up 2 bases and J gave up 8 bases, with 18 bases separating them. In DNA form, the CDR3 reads TGCGCCAGCAGCCAACCCCGGCGGGGGCTGGGGGGCTACACCTTC. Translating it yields CASSQPRRGLGGYTF.

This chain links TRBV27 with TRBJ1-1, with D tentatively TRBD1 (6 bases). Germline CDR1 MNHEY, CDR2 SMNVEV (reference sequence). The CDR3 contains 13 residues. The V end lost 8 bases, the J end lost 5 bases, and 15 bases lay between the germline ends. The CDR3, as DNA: TGTGCCAGCCGGACAGATCGCACTACTGAAGCTTTCTTT. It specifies CASRTDRTTEAFF.